The T cell receptor beta chain described here comes from a study of T cells in Graves' hyperthyroidism and ophthalmopathy. Study overall: Peripheral blood draws took place at initial diagnosis, ahead of any treatment. Findings of the study overall: Blood also held most thyroid clonotypes expanded beyond 0.001. Ophthalmopathy cases were set apart from stable hyperthyroidism by a 13 V-J model. For ophthalmopathy, model prediction preceded onset by a median 6.5 months.

The source material, RNA transcripts, was used to amplify TCR beta CDR3 regions. TCR CDR3 regions were first amplified by RT-PCR with HTBI primers. TCRdb recomputed calls from the multiplex PCR reads with MiXCR, one row per CDR3 protein. The repertoire holds some 360,000 distinct CDR3 sequences, with around 18% as singletons. The germline V gene has CDR1 MNHEY and CDR2 SMNVEV (reference sequence). The CDR3 runs to 14 residues. V lost 5 bases and J 6 bases, leaving 16 bases between the germline ends. This clonotype was recorded many times. What it binds is not known. The chain is built from TRBV27 and TRBJ1-2, with D perhaps matching TRBD1 (6 bases). The material sequenced was blood. This sequence originates from a woman between 40 and 50 years old with Graves' ophthalmopathy. The CDR3 region is CASSRQATAHGYTF. The CDR3 DNA reads TGTGCCAGCAGTCGACAGGCGACAGCGCATGGCTACACCTTC.